This is a list of T cell receptor beta chains from one sample in a study of patients and donors after allogeneic stem cell transplantation. TCRdb fed the RT-PCR reads into MiXCR, producing one record per CDR3 protein. Of about 200,000 distinct CDR3 sequences listed, around two fifths are singletons. The sequenced sample consisted of blood, either unsorted or a sorted T cell fraction (not recorded which). These TCRs come from a human donor who was either an allogeneic HSCT recipient or a stem cell or donor lymphocyte infusion donor (not recorded which). It is not recorded whose cells these are; they may come from a transplant donor. Each CDR3 is given with its conserved first and last residue. A D gene is named only where the DNA matches it firmly. Clone size is stated in some rows and not others, as once, few, many or a class when expanded.

clone size: .
J gene: TRBJ1-4
V gene: TRBV12-3/TRBV12-4
D gene: .
CDR3 length: 14
CDR3 protein: CASSLLGTFEKLFF
CDR3 DNA: TGTGCCAGCAGTTTACTCGGGACATTTGAAAAACTGTTTTTT

clone size: few
J gene: TRBJ2-7
V gene: TRBV27
D gene: .
CDR3 length: 15
CDR3 protein: CASSLTRLSSYEQYF
CDR3 DNA: TGTGCCAGCAGTTTAACCCGGCTGAGCTCCTACGAGCAGTACTTC

clone size: .
J gene: TRBJ2-7
V gene: TRBV12-3/TRBV12-4
D gene: .
CDR3 length: 16
CDR3 protein: CASSLVPSPARYEQYF
CDR3 DNA: TGTGCCAGCAGTTTAGTTCCCTCTCCGGCAAGATACGAGCAGTACTTC

clone size: once
J gene: TRBJ2-7
V gene: TRBV6-5
D gene: TRBD1
CDR3 length: 15
CDR3 protein: CASSVGRQGSYEQYF
CDR3 DNA: TGTGCCAGCAGTGTGGGCCGACAGGGGAGCTACGAGCAGTACTTC

clone size: once
J gene: TRBJ2-5
V gene: TRBV29-1
D gene: .
CDR3 length: 16
CDR3 protein: CSVDPPVLRGIETQYF
CDR3 DNA: TGCAGCGTTGATCCCCCCGTGCTACGGGGGATAGAGACCCAGTACTTC

clone size: many
J gene: TRBJ1-2
V gene: TRBV6-5
D gene: .
CDR3 length: 14
CDR3 protein: CASSIRGLNYGYTF
CDR3 DNA: TGTGCCAGCAGTATCAGGGGTTTGAACTATGGCTACACCTTC

clone size: few
J gene: TRBJ1-2
V gene: TRBV4-3
D gene: TRBD1
CDR3 length: 16
CDR3 protein: CASSQERQGIVNGYTF
CDR3 DNA: TGCGCCAGCAGCCAAGAGAGACAGGGGATTGTCAATGGCTACACCTTC

clone size: once
J gene: TRBJ2-7
V gene: TRBV6-5
D gene: .
CDR3 length: 11
CDR3 protein: CASSTSGEQYF
CDR3 DNA: TGTGCCAGCAGTACCTCAGGAGAGCAGTACTTC

clone size: .
J gene: TRBJ2-7
V gene: TRBV29-1
D gene: .
CDR3 length: 11
CDR3 protein: CSVEDSNEQYF
CDR3 DNA: TGCAGCGTTGAAGACTCGAACGAGCAGTACTTC

clone size: .
J gene: TRBJ1-1
V gene: TRBV20-1
D gene: TRBD1
CDR3 length: 17
CDR3 protein: CSASPNRGAGMNTEAFF
CDR3 DNA: TGCAGTGCTAGCCCAAACAGGGGCGCCGGAATGAACACTGAAGCTTTCTTT

clone size: once
J gene: TRBJ2-7
V gene: TRBV7-9
D gene: .
CDR3 length: 11
CDR3 protein: CASSLTYEQYF
CDR3 DNA: TGTGCCAGCAGCCTCACCTACGAGCAGTACTTC

clone size: few
J gene: TRBJ2-1
V gene: TRBV5-1
D gene: TRBD2
CDR3 length: 16
CDR3 protein: CASSSWLVGRTNEQFF
CDR3 DNA: TGCGCCAGCAGCTCATGGTTGGTCGGGAGGACCAATGAGCAGTTCTTC

clone size: few
J gene: TRBJ1-1
V gene: TRBV29-1
D gene: .
CDR3 length: 15
CDR3 protein: CSVEGGAGMNTEAFF
CDR3 DNA: TGCAGCGTTGAGGGGGGGGCGGGTATGAACACTGAAGCTTTCTTT

clone size: once
J gene: TRBJ2-3
V gene: TRBV9
D gene: .
CDR3 length: 15
CDR3 protein: CASSVAAATTDTQYF
CDR3 DNA: TGTGCCAGCAGCGTAGCAGCGGCAACCACAGATACGCAGTATTTT

clone size: .
J gene: TRBJ1-2
V gene: TRBV29-1
D gene: .
CDR3 length: 11
CDR3 protein: CSADFLYGYTF
CDR3 DNA: TGCAGCGCTGACTTCCTCTATGGCTACACCTTC

clone size: few
J gene: TRBJ2-7
V gene: TRBV12-3/TRBV12-4
D gene: .
CDR3 length: 14
CDR3 protein: CASSLAPNSYEQYF
CDR3 DNA: TGTGCCAGCAGTTTAGCGCCCAATTCCTACGAGCAGTACTTC

clone size: few
J gene: TRBJ2-1
V gene: TRBV7-7
D gene: TRBD2
CDR3 length: 15
CDR3 protein: CASSERENSYNEQFF
CDR3 DNA: TGTGCTAGCAGCGAGCGGGAGAACTCCTACAATGAGCAGTTCTTC

clone size: few
J gene: TRBJ1-1
V gene: TRBV6-5
D gene: .
CDR3 length: 11
CDR3 protein: CASSYWNEAFF
CDR3 DNA: TGTGCCAGCAGTTACTGGAATGAAGCTTTCTTT

clone size: .
J gene: TRBJ2-7
V gene: TRBV11-1
D gene: .
CDR3 length: 14
CDR3 protein: CASRELGSVYEQYF
CDR3 DNA: TGTGCCAGCAGAGAGTTAGGGAGCGTCTACGAGCAGTACTTC

clone size: .
J gene: TRBJ2-2
V gene: TRBV15
D gene: .
CDR3 length: 14
CDR3 protein: CATSRTAGVRELFF
CDR3 DNA: TGTGCCACCAGCAGAACTGCCGGTGTGAGGGAGCTGTTTTTT

clone size: few
J gene: TRBJ1-5
V gene: TRBV7-9
D gene: .
CDR3 length: 11
CDR3 protein: CANGDNQPQHF
CDR3 DNA: TGTGCCAACGGGGACAATCAGCCCCAGCATTTT

clone size: .
J gene: TRBJ1-4
V gene: TRBV6-2/TRBV6-3
D gene: .
CDR3 length: 16
CDR3 protein: CASRNYSYYSHEKLFF
CDR3 DNA: TGTGCCAGCAGGAATTACAGTTACTACTCCCATGAAAAACTGTTTTTT

clone size: .
J gene: TRBJ2-3
V gene: TRBV5-4
D gene: .
CDR3 length: 14
CDR3 protein: CASRRPESTDTQYF
CDR3 DNA: TGTGCCAGCAGGCGACCAGAGAGCACAGATACGCAGTATTTT

clone size: few
J gene: TRBJ1-1
V gene: TRBV20-1
D gene: TRBD1
CDR3 length: 13
CDR3 protein: CSASFRGETEAFF
CDR3 DNA: TGCAGTGCTAGCTTCAGGGGGGAAACTGAAGCTTTCTTT

clone size: few
J gene: TRBJ1-2
V gene: TRBV24-1
D gene: TRBD1
CDR3 length: 15
CDR3 protein: CATSTGGKSNYGYTF
CDR3 DNA: TGTGCCACCAGCACAGGGGGAAAGTCAAACTATGGCTACACCTTC

clone size: few
J gene: TRBJ1-5
V gene: TRBV6-2/TRBV6-3
D gene: .
CDR3 length: 13
CDR3 protein: CASSYRHNQPQHF
CDR3 DNA: TGTGCCAGCAGTTACCGGCACAATCAGCCCCAGCATTTT

clone size: .
J gene: TRBJ2-3
V gene: TRBV7-8
D gene: TRBD1
CDR3 length: 16
CDR3 protein: CASTRSGQGGTDTQYF
CDR3 DNA: TGTGCCAGCACTCGATCTGGACAGGGGGGCACAGATACGCAGTATTTT

clone size: few
J gene: TRBJ1-3
V gene: TRBV6-6
D gene: .
CDR3 length: 16
CDR3 protein: CASSYSQKIPGNTIYF
CDR3 DNA: TGTGCCAGCAGTTACTCGCAGAAGATTCCTGGAAACACCATATATTTT

clone size: few
J gene: TRBJ2-2
V gene: TRBV5-1
D gene: .
CDR3 length: 14
CDR3 protein: CASSPTGKAGELFF
CDR3 DNA: TGCGCCAGCAGCCCAACAGGGAAGGCCGGGGAGCTGTTTTTT

clone size: .
J gene: TRBJ2-2
V gene: TRBV27
D gene: .
CDR3 length: 15
CDR3 protein: CASSFEWPNTGELFF
CDR3 DNA: TGTGCCAGCAGTTTTGAGTGGCCGAACACCGGGGAGCTGTTTTTT

clone size: .
J gene: TRBJ1-1
V gene: TRBV28
D gene: .
CDR3 length: 14
CDR3 protein: CASSLVRVNTEAFF
CDR3 DNA: TGTGCCAGCAGTCTAGTACGGGTGAACACTGAAGCTTTCTTT

clone size: few
J gene: TRBJ2-3
V gene: TRBV5-1
D gene: .
CDR3 length: 14
CDR3 protein: CASSSGTSTDTQYF
CDR3 DNA: TGCGCCAGCAGCTCCGGGACAAGCACAGATACGCAGTATTTT

clone size: .
J gene: TRBJ1-5
V gene: TRBV29-1
D gene: .
CDR3 length: 15
CDR3 protein: CSYMRDAYSNQPQHF
CDR3 DNA: TGCAGTTATATGCGGGACGCTTATAGCAATCAGCCCCAGCATTTT

clone size: few
J gene: TRBJ1-4
V gene: TRBV4-3
D gene: .
CDR3 length: 15
CDR3 protein: CASSQDEGTNEKLFF
CDR3 DNA: TGCGCCAGCAGCCAAGATGAGGGAACTAATGAAAAACTGTTTTTT

clone size: few
J gene: TRBJ1-5
V gene: TRBV20-1
D gene: .
CDR3 length: 14
CDR3 protein: CSAILGASNQPQHF
CDR3 DNA: TGCAGTGCTATCCTGGGCGCAAGCAATCAGCCCCAGCATTTT

clone size: few
J gene: TRBJ2-3
V gene: TRBV9
D gene: .
CDR3 length: 14
CDR3 protein: CASSDRFSTDTQYF
CDR3 DNA: TGTGCCAGCAGCGACAGGTTTAGCACAGATACGCAGTATTTT

clone size: .
J gene: TRBJ1-5
V gene: TRBV21-1
D gene: .
CDR3 length: 13
CDR3 protein: CAPRVGPDQPQHF
CDR3 DNA: TGTGCCCCGAGGGTGGGGCCCGATCAGCCCCAGCATTTT

clone size: .
J gene: TRBJ1-2
V gene: TRBV4-2
D gene: TRBD1
CDR3 length: 15
CDR3 protein: CASRESGTGAYGYTF
CDR3 DNA: TGTGCCAGCCGCGAATCCGGGACAGGGGCCTATGGCTACACCTTC

clone size: once
J gene: TRBJ2-7
V gene: TRBV13
D gene: .
CDR3 length: 12
CDR3 protein: CASSWQEDEQYF
CDR3 DNA: TGTGCCAGCAGCTGGCAGGAGGACGAGCAGTACTTC

clone size: .
J gene: TRBJ2-2
V gene: TRBV4-2
D gene: .
CDR3 length: 14
CDR3 protein: CASSQGQNTGELFF
CDR3 DNA: TGTGCCAGCAGCCAGGGACAGAACACCGGGGAGCTGTTTTTT

clone size: .
J gene: TRBJ2-7
V gene: TRBV12-3/TRBV12-4
D gene: .
CDR3 length: 14
CDR3 protein: CASSEDSSSYEQYF
CDR3 DNA: TGTGCCAGCAGTGAAGACTCTAGCTCCTACGAGCAGTACTTC

clone size: few
J gene: TRBJ1-6
V gene: TRBV6-5
D gene: TRBD1
CDR3 length: 18
CDR3 protein: CASSFQTRGRGLHSPLHF
CDR3 DNA: TGTGCCAGCAGTTTCCAAACTAGGGGCAGGGGGCTTCATTCACCCCTCCACTTT

clone size: few
J gene: TRBJ1-1
V gene: TRBV12-3/TRBV12-4
D gene: .
CDR3 length: 13
CDR3 protein: CASRLSGDTEAFF
CDR3 DNA: TGTGCCAGCAGACTATCGGGGGACACTGAAGCTTTCTTT

clone size: .
J gene: TRBJ2-3
V gene: TRBV3-1
D gene: TRBD2
CDR3 length: 15
CDR3 protein: CASSQGSSGPNTQYF
CDR3 DNA: TGTGCCAGCAGCCAAGGGTCTAGCGGACCCAATACGCAGTATTTT

clone size: few
J gene: TRBJ1-2
V gene: TRBV2
D gene: .
CDR3 length: 14
CDR3 protein: CASSATFLNYGYTF
CDR3 DNA: TGTGCCAGCAGTGCCACATTCCTTAACTATGGCTACACCTTC

clone size: .
J gene: TRBJ2-1
V gene: TRBV10-3
D gene: TRBD2
CDR3 length: 19
CDR3 protein: CAISELGASGSVSYNEQFF
CDR3 DNA: TGTGCCATCAGTGAGTTGGGGGCTAGCGGGAGTGTCTCCTACAATGAGCAGTTCTTC

clone size: .
J gene: TRBJ2-7
V gene: TRBV29-1
D gene: .
CDR3 length: 11
CDR3 protein: CSVEAGNEQYF
CDR3 DNA: TGCAGCGTTGAAGCCGGGAACGAGCAGTACTTC

clone size: few
J gene: TRBJ1-6
V gene: TRBV7-9
D gene: TRBD1
CDR3 length: 15
CDR3 protein: CASSLSRQGNSPLHF
CDR3 DNA: TGTGCCAGCAGCTTAAGTCGACAGGGAAATTCACCCCTCCACTTT

clone size: once
J gene: TRBJ2-3
V gene: TRBV5-1
D gene: TRBD1
CDR3 length: 15
CDR3 protein: CASSPGQGRADTQYF
CDR3 DNA: TGCGCCAGCAGCCCTGGACAGGGAAGGGCAGATACGCAGTATTTT

clone size: few
J gene: TRBJ2-7
V gene: TRBV7-9
D gene: TRBD2
CDR3 length: 16
CDR3 protein: CASSLAEGGPSYEQYF
CDR3 DNA: TGTGCCAGCAGCTTAGCAGAGGGAGGGCCCTCCTACGAGCAGTACTTC

clone size: .
J gene: TRBJ1-1
V gene: TRBV2
D gene: TRBD1
CDR3 length: 16
CDR3 protein: CASRTTGGEDKTEAFF
CDR3 DNA: TGTGCCAGCAGGACGACAGGGGGTGAAGATAAAACTGAAGCTTTCTTT

clone size: .
J gene: TRBJ2-1
V gene: TRBV29-1
D gene: TRBD2
CDR3 length: 14
CDR3 protein: CSVGGTSGSNEQFF
CDR3 DNA: TGCAGCGTTGGAGGGACTAGCGGGAGTAATGAGCAGTTCTTC

clone size: once
J gene: TRBJ2-2
V gene: TRBV27
D gene: .
CDR3 length: 16
CDR3 protein: CASSLHPQDYTGELFF
CDR3 DNA: TGTGCCAGCAGTTTACACCCACAGGACTACACCGGGGAGCTGTTTTTT